A single sample gave rise to the 31 T cell receptor beta chains below, sequenced in a study of shared clonotypes between healthy human individuals. The table came from immunoSEQ multiplex PCR; TCRdb's copy has only in-frame clones and leaves some out. The sample yields over 850,000 clones, 75% to 80% seen once. Sequencing was performed on memory CD4+ T cells from PBMCs. The subset here: CD45RA-negative fraction. These receptors originate from a young man in good health. Some clones in this sample may be carry-over from other donors' samples.

V gene TRBV12-2 combines with J gene TRBJ2-3; TRBD2, as called in the table, went unchecked against the DNA. TRBV12-2 is a pseudogene. This CDR3 is 18 amino acids long. CDR3 DNA: TGTGCAAGTGGGGTGTGGAGAGGAGCGGGAGGGATCACAGATACGCAGTATTTT. Protein product: CASGVWRGAGGITDTQYF.

The genes are TRBV6-5 and TRBJ2-7; no definite D call. The CDR3 sequence is 14 residues long. Trimming removed 0 bases from V and 2 bases from J, with 8 bases in between. The germline gives CDR1 MNHEY, CDR2 SVGAGI. CDR3 sequence reads: CASSYSGSTYEQYF. The CDR3 DNA is TGTGCCAGCAGTTACTCGGGATCGACCTACGAGCAGTACTTC.

This clone was counted only a few times. The genes are TRBV7-9 and TRBJ2-1; D call uncertain. Trimming took 3 bases from V and 4 from J, leaving 10 bases between them. CDR1 and CDR2 from the germline V gene are SEHNR and FQNEAQ (reference sequence). This CDR3 has 14 amino acids. The DNA for the CDR3 is TGTGCCAGCAGCTTCAGGTCCGGATACAATGAGCAGTTCTTC. It yields the protein CASSFRSGYNEQFF.

The chain combines TRBV5-6 with TRBJ1-6, with TRBD1 as a possible D gene (5 bases). Germline-derived CDR1 and CDR2 are SGHDT and YYEEEE. The V gene lost 1 base and the J gene lost 3 bases, with 11 bases spanning the gap. CDR3 length: 16 amino acids. CDR3 loop: CASSLSAGRYNSPLHF. CDR3 coding DNA: TGTGCCAGCAGCTTGTCGGCAGGGCGCTATAATTCACCCCTCCACTTT.

There are a few counts of this clone. V and J are TRBV6-4 and TRBJ2-2, with D perhaps matching TRBD1 (6 bases). The V gene's germline CDR1 is MRHNA and CDR2 SNTAGT. V was clipped by 10 bases and J by 2 bases, with 17 bases between them. There are 15 residues in the CDR3. The CDR3: CAILTRDKNTGELFF. CDR3 DNA: TGTGCCATCCTGACTCGGGACAAAAACACCGGGGAGCTGTTTTTT.

The V call is TRBV2, the J call TRBJ1-3; the D is unclear. Trimming took 5 bases from V and 0 from J, leaving 8 bases between them. The CDR3 has 14 amino acids. Germline loops: CDR1 SNHLY, CDR2 FYNNEI. CDR3 sequence: CASSLEVSGNTIYF. CDR3 coding DNA: TGTGCCAGCAGTCTAGAGGTCTCTGGAAACACCATATATTTT.

The CDR3 region has the DNA TGTGCCAGCAGCGTGACCCCTCGGGACGCCTTAGAGACCCAGTACTTC. This gives the protein CASSVTPRDALETQYF. This chain uses TRBV9 with TRBJ2-5; D is perhaps TRBD1 or TRBD2 (5 bases each). This CDR3 is 16 amino acids long. Germline CDR1 reads SGDLS; CDR2 reads YYNGEE. With 2 bases removed from V and 4 bases from J, the gap between germline ends came to 18 bases.

In its sample, this clone was seen once. Other DNA sequences of this sample code for an identical CDR3. This chain links TRBV5-6 with TRBJ1-2; no clear D. V shed 4 bases and J shed 4 bases, with 11 bases lying between them. From germline, CDR1 is SGHDT and CDR2 YYEEEE. The CDR3 is 13 amino acids. For the CDR3, the DNA is TGTGCCAGCAGCCCGGGCCGGAGCTATGGCTACACCTTC. Translated, it gives CASSPGRSYGYTF.

The sample holds a few counts of this clone. V gene TRBV21-1 combines with J gene TRBJ1-1. TRBV21-1 is described as a pseudogene. CDR3 length: 13 residues. The CDR3 DNA reads TGTGCCAGCAGCAAATGGTCGAACACTGAAGCTTTCTTT. Its protein is CASSKWSNTEAFF.

This clone came up a few times. The sample contains more than one DNA sequence encoding this CDR3. The V call is TRBV5-1, the J call TRBJ2-5, with 9 bases aligning to TRBD2. After removal of 2 bases from V and 3 bases from J, the junction contained 5 bases not matched to a gene. Per germline, CDR1 SGHRS and CDR2 YFSETQ. CDR3 size: 15 residues. The CDR3 bases are TGCGCCAGCAGCTTAGCGTTAGCGGGAGAAGAGACCCAGTACTTC. It yields the protein CASSLALAGEETQYF.

The V call is TRBV5-1, the J call TRBJ2-3; 8 bases are a match to TRBD1. Germline V gene data show CDR1 as SGHRS and CDR2 as YFSETQ. V lost 2 bases, J lost 5 bases, and 4 bases stayed unmatched. There are 14 residues in the CDR3. The CDR3 DNA sequence: TGCGCCAGCAGCTTTTCGACAGGGGAAGATACGCAGTATTTT. It yields the protein CASSFSTGEDTQYF.

V usage is TRBV6-1 and J usage is TRBJ2-2, with TRBD1 matching over 8 bases. The germline V gene has CDR1 MNHNS and CDR2 SASEGT. The CDR3 contains 17 residues. The trim removed 4 bases at V and 4 bases at J, leaving 11 bases unmatched. The chain's CDR3 is CASSVLTGAYTTGELFF. The CDR3 DNA reads TGTGCCAGCAGTGTATTGACAGGGGCTTATACCACCGGGGAGCTGTTTTTT.

This chain links TRBV28 with TRBJ2-7; D unresolved. The V end was cut by 7 bases, the J end by 9 bases, with 22 bases between. The germline gives CDR1 MDHEN, CDR2 SYDVKM. The CDR3 has 14 residues. In DNA form, the CDR3 reads TGTGCCAGCACCCTGAGGCCAGAAGGCCAAGGGCAGTACTTC. It is translated as CASTLRPEGQGQYF.

The chain joins TRBV5-1 to TRBJ2-1; 9 bases are a match to TRBD2. Per germline, CDR1 SGHRS and CDR2 YFSETQ. The CDR3 is 16 residues long. V trimming: 5 bases; J trimming: 4 bases; junction bases outside the gene matches: 10. CDR3 region: CASSPTAGGTYNEQFF. CDR3 DNA sequence: TGCGCCAGCAGTCCCACGGCGGGAGGGACTTACAATGAGCAGTTCTTC.

Concerning this clone: This may come from a read error, since a much larger clone is one base off. The CDR3 end shows no conserved phenylalanine or tryptophan, and so a read error is likely. The chain has TRBV7-9 and TRBJ1-2; D gene ambiguous. V was trimmed by 2 bases and J by 5 bases, leaving 0 bases between them. Germline V gene sequence: CDR1 SEHNR, CDR2 FQNEAQ (reference sequence). This CDR3 has 10 amino acids. DNA for the CDR3: TGTGCCAGCAGCTTATATGGCTACACCCTC. Translation gives CASSLYGYTL.

The CDR3 region has the DNA TGTGCCAGCAGCTTACTTGCCGGGAACGAGCAGTACTTC. It encodes CASSLLAGNEQYF. The J gene is TRBJ2-7, the V gene TRBV7-3, with D maybe TRBD2 (5 bases). Trimming stripped 2 bases from V and 5 bases from J, with 10 bases between. CDR3 length: 13 amino acids. Looked up from germline, CDR1 is SGHTA and CDR2 is FQGTGA.

The CDR3 nucleotides read TGTGCCAGCAGTACCACGGCTAGCGGGAAAGAGACCCAGTACTTC. Translating it yields CASSTTASGKETQYF. This chain uses TRBV28 with TRBJ2-5; TRBD2 agrees at 9 bases. The CDR3 consists of 15 residues. Germline V lookup: CDR1 MDHEN, CDR2 SYDVKM. J was trimmed by 3 bases and V by 5 bases; bases with no gene match: 7.

The table lists this clone with a few counts. This rearrangement joins TRBV7-2 to TRBJ1-4, with 12 bases aligning to TRBD1. There are 17 residues in the CDR3. Germline assignment: CDR1 SGHTA and CDR2 FQGNSA. J gave up 8 bases and V 7 bases, and 14 bases lay outside the gene matches. The DNA of the CDR3 is TGTGCCAGCACCGAATACGGGACAGGGGGCGGAAAGGAAAAACTGTTTTTT. Its translation: CASTEYGTGGGKEKLFF.

V gene TRBV29-1 combines with J gene TRBJ2-7; weak D call: TRBD1 (6 bases). Germline V lookup: CDR1 SQVTM, CDR2 ANQGSEA. The CDR3 extends over 12 amino acids. Trimming took 7 bases from V and 2 from J, leaving 12 bases between them. CDR3 DNA sequence: TGCAGCGCCGGTCGACAGGCCTACGAGCAGTACTTC. Residues: CSAGRQAYEQYF.

The chain combines TRBV28 with TRBJ1-5, with D hard to call. The CDR3 loop spans 16 amino acids. The V gene's germline CDR1 is MDHEN and CDR2 SYDVKM. Trimming cost V 8 bases and J 2 bases, with 19 bases left between them. The CDR3 spells CASLLGGSWGNQPQHF. In nucleotides, the CDR3 is TGTGCCAGCCTTCTTGGAGGGTCCTGGGGCAATCAGCCCCAGCATTTT.

This clone has a single count. The CDR3 region is CASSAGTGLLYEQYF. The CDR3 DNA sequence: TGTGCCAGCAGCGCCGGGACAGGGCTTCTCTACGAGCAGTACTTC. V gene TRBV9 combines with J gene TRBJ2-7, with 9 bases lining up with TRBD1. The CDR3 spans 15 residues. The germline gives CDR1 SGDLS, CDR2 YYNGEE. The V segment lost 3 bases and the J segment 3 bases; nucleotides outside the gene matches: 7.

This clone was seen only once. The V and J genes are TRBV25-1 and TRBJ2-3; 7 bases match TRBD1. Germline V lookup: CDR1 MGHDK, CDR2 SYGVNS. With V trimmed by 1 base and J by 1 base, 5 bases remained unmatched. The CDR3 sequence is 16 residues long. The CDR3: CASSEFAQGGTDTQYF. DNA of the CDR3: TGTGCCAGCAGTGAATTTGCGCAGGGGGGCACAGATACGCAGTATTTT. The full variable domain, in which reference TRBV25-1 and TRBJ2-3 provide the parts outside the CDR3, is EADIYQTPRYLVIGTGKKITLECSQTMGHDKMYWYQQDPGMELHLIHYSYGVNSTEKGDLSSESTVSRIRTEHFPLTLESARPSHTSQYLCASSEFAQGGTDTQYFGPGTRLTVL.

This clone has just one count. The CDR3 region is CASSTGLAGSTGELFF. Here the CDR3 DNA reads TGTGCCAGCAGCACGGGACTAGCGGGAAGCACCGGGGAGCTGTTTTTT. The chain combines TRBV5-4 with TRBJ2-2; TRBD2 aligns across 13 bases. This CDR3 region has 16 residues. The ends lost 4 bases at V and 4 bases at J; junction bases unmatched: 4. The V gene's germline CDR1 is SGHNT and CDR2 YYREEE (reference sequence). The variable domain in full, with the rest retrieved from reference TRBV5-4 and TRBJ2-2, is ETGVTQSPTHLIKTRGQQVTLRCSSQSGHNTVSWYQQALGQGPQFIFQYYREEENGRGNFPPRFSGLQFPNYSSELNVNALELDDSALYLCASSTGLAGSTGELFFGEGSRLTVL.

The chain combines TRBV11-2 with TRBJ2-2, with D tentatively TRBD2 (6 bases). The CDR3 covers 15 residues. CDR1 and CDR2 (germline): SGHAT, FQNNGV. Trimming took 4 bases from V and 2 from J, leaving 11 bases between them. Here the CDR3 reads CASSSGDLNTGELFF. The CDR3 nucleotides are TGTGCCAGCAGCTCCGGGGACTTAAACACCGGGGAGCTGTTTTTT.

This clone came up a few times. Other DNA sequences in this sample translate to the same CDR3. The chain uses TRBV11-3 and TRBJ2-7; a possible D gene is TRBD1 (5 bases). This CDR3 spans 13 amino acids. V was clipped by 6 bases and J by 0 bases, with 9 bases between them. Germline CDR1 and CDR2: SGHNT and YENEEA. CDR3 DNA: TGTGCCAGCAGTCTAGACAGCTCCTACGAGCAGTACTTC. It encodes CASSLDSSYEQYF.

This clone has just a few counts. This sequence may be a read error, since a much larger clone differs from it by one base. The same CDR3 can be traced to other DNA sequences in this sample. This chain links TRBV7-9 with TRBJ1-1; D is perhaps TRBD1 (5 bases). The CDR3 totals 12 residues. V lost 3 bases to trimming and J lost 7 bases, with 9 bases between them. Per germline, CDR1 SEHNR and CDR2 FQNEAQ (reference sequence). CDR3 nucleotides: TGTGCCAGCAGCTTTTGGGGGGGTGAAGCTTTCTTT. This gives the protein CASSFWGGEAFF.

V is TRBV18 and J is TRBJ2-1; 10 nucleotides match TRBD1. CDR3 length: 14 residues. After removal of 6 bases from V and 9 bases from J, the junction contained 8 bases not matched to a gene. Germline V lookup: CDR1 KGHSH, CDR2 LQKENI. CDR3 sequence (DNA): TGTGCCAGCTCCAGGACAGGGGGGACCGGTGAGCAGTTCTTC. Protein: CASSRTGGTGEQFF.

The chain employs TRBV4-2 and TRBJ1-2; maybe TRBD1 (5 bases). Germline V gives CDR1 LGHNA, CDR2 YNFKEQ. The ends were cut back, 3 bases at V and 0 bases at J, with 14 bases in the middle. The CDR3 length is 16 residues. The CDR3 loop reads CASSHPQGGSNYGYTF. The CDR3 region has the DNA TGTGCCAGCAGCCATCCCCAGGGTGGGTCTAACTATGGCTACACCTTC.

This rearrangement joins TRBV7-3 to TRBJ2-2; D not certain. Trimming took off 2 bases at V and 2 bases at J, with 6 bases between the two ends. The CDR3 length is 14 residues. Germline assignment: CDR1 SGHTA and CDR2 FQGTGA. CDR3 sequence (DNA): TGTGCCAGCAGCTTATTGACAAACACCGGGGAGCTGTTTTTT. Amino acid sequence: CASSLLTNTGELFF.

Points on this clone: It differs at one base from a far larger clone, so likely a read error. The sample carries other DNA sequences with the same CDR3. The CDR3 loop reads CASSFNTGELFF. In DNA form, the CDR3 reads TGTGCCAGCAGCTTCAACACCGGGGAGCTGTTTTTT. This rearrangement joins TRBV7-9 to TRBJ2-2; unclear D gene. V was shortened by 3 bases and J by 2 bases, with 1 base between the two germline ends. This CDR3 spans 12 amino acids. Germline V CDR1 and CDR2: SEHNR, FQNEAQ (reference sequence).

This chain uses TRBV11-3 with TRBJ2-3; 8 nucleotides agree with TRBD2. CDR1 and CDR2 from the germline V gene are SGHNT and YENEEA. This CDR3 is built from 14 residues. V lost 0 bases, J lost 5 bases, and 1 base stayed unmatched. CDR3 bases: TGTGCCAGCAGCTTAGACGGGGGGGAAGATACGCAGTATTTT. Translated: CASSLDGGEDTQYF.